This T cell receptor (beta chain) was profiled in a study of blood T cell repertoires in COVID-19. Study details: Sources were T cells, B-cell-depleted T cells, or PBMCs; the material itself was cDNA or gDNA.

Clinical history as reported by participants underpinned cohort assignment. Recovery among Cohort 3 donors was established by two negative PCRs, clearance, or symptom resolution. The germline V and J ends were trimmed by 4 bases and 6 bases, with 14 bases remaining between them. The germline V gene encodes CDR1 SGHDT and CDR2 YYEEEE. The CDR3 consists of 15 residues. As handled by the study authors: Scientists estimated how many nucleated cells there were by amplifying reference gene primers. TCRdb keeps only in-frame clones here, not all; method: immunoSEQ multiplex PCR. V, J and clone size were drawn from that table, and D and trimming were deduced from the DNA. The sample records approximately 300,000 clones, approximately 85% being singletons.

This sequence originates from a woman aged 25 to 39 who had recovered from COVID-19. Material for sequencing was PBMCs or T cells enriched from blood (not recorded which). The V call is TRBV5-6, the J call TRBJ1-6; weak D call: TRBD1 (5 bases). CDR3 sequence reads: CASSGGGGGNSPLHF. CDR3 in DNA: TGTGCCAGCAGCGGCGGGGGAGGAGGTAATTCACCCCTCCACTTT.